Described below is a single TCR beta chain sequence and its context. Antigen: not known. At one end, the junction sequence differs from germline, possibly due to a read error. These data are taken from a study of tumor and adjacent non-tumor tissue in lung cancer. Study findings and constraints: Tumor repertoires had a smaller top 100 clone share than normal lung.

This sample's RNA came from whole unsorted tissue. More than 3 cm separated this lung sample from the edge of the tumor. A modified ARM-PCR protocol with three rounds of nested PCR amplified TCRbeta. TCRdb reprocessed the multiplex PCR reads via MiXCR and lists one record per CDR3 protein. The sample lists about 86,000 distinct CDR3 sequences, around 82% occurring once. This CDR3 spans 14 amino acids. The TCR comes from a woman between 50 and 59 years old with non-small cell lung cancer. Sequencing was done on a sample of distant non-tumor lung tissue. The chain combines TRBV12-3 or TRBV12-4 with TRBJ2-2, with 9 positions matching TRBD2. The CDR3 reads CTSSLAGETRELFF. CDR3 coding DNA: TGTACCAGCAGTTTAGCGGGAGAGACCCGGGAGCTGTTTTTT.